The 31 T cell receptor beta chains below all came from one sample that was sequenced in a study of read filtering for tumor transcriptome and immune sequencing. Molecular barcoded adaptors covering alpha/delta and beta/gamma chains were used on roughly 400 ng RNA. TCRdb reanalysed the reads using MiXCR and keeps one entry per CDR3 protein. The data hold fewer than 150,000 distinct CDR3 sequences, with 13% observed a single time. Sequencing input: a population of CD138-negative cells sorted from bone marrow. These receptors came from a donor over 35 with multiple myeloma.

A note on this clonotype: A much larger clone is a single base away; this may be a read error. In nucleotides, the CDR3 is TGTGCCAGCAGCTTAACGGGTCGGACTGAAGCTTCCTTT. This codes for CASSLTGRTEASF. The V and J genes are TRBV7-6 and TRBJ1-1; D not resolved. Germline V gene sequence: CDR1 SGHVS, CDR2 FNYEAQ. The CDR3 is made up of 13 amino acids. Full variable domain (missing parts from reference TRBV7-6 and TRBJ1-1): GAGVSQSPRYKVTKRGQDVALRCDPISGHVSLYWYRQALGQGPEFLTYFNYEAQQDKSGLPNDRFSAERPEGSISTLTIQRTEQRDSAMYRCASSLTGRTEASFGQGTRLTVV.

The V gene is TRBV20-1, the J gene TRBJ1-1, with TRBD1 matching over 8 bases. In germline, CDR1 is DFQATT, CDR2 SNEGSKA (reference sequence). This CDR3 is 14 amino acids long. Trimming at V came to 3 bases and at J to 6 bases, leaving 9 bases not matched to a gene. The CDR3 is CSARTDREIPEAFF. CDR3 in DNA: TGCAGTGCTAGGACGGACAGGGAGATACCTGAAGCTTTCTTT.

Concerning this clonotype itself: Relative to the germline gene, one junction end is altered; a read error may explain this. V gene TRBV5-1 combines with J gene TRBJ2-1; 8 bases are shared with TRBD2. The CDR3 spans 15 residues. Germline V CDR1 and CDR2: SGHRS, YFSETQ. CDR3 loop: CAGSLGLGDRDEQFF. CDR3 nucleotide sequence: TGCGCCGGCAGCTTGGGACTAGGGGATCGGGATGAGCAGTTCTTC.

This clonotype showed up many times. V and J are TRBV6-2 or TRBV6-3 and TRBJ2-1; no firm D call. Germline CDR1 is MNHEY and CDR2 is SVGEGT. This CDR3 region has 12 residues. Trimming removed 4 bases at V and 10 bases at J, with 11 bases between. CDR3 sequence reads: CASSLVPGEQFF. In nucleotides, the CDR3 is TGTGCCAGCAGTTTGGTCCCTGGGGAGCAGTTCTTC.

Note on this clonotype: The CDR3 does not end in the conserved phenylalanine or tryptophan, so this is likely a read error. The rearrangement links TRBV6-2 or TRBV6-3 to TRBJ1-6; the match to TRBD1 covers 7 bases. Germline CDR1 and CDR2: MNHEY and SVGEGT. Unmatched junction bases numbered 3, after V lost 5 bases and J lost 2 bases. This CDR3 spans 15 amino acids. DNA for the CDR3: TGTGCCAGCAGTCCCGGGACAGCCTATAATTCACCCCTCCACCTT. It encodes CASSPGTAYNSPLHL.

This clonotype occurred many times. J is TRBJ2-1 and V is TRBV30, with a tentative D call TRBD2 (5 bases). The CDR3 consists of 13 residues. CDR1 is GTSNPN, CDR2 SVGIG, per germline (reference sequence). Trimming cost V 5 bases and J 8 bases, with 16 bases left between them. CDR3 in DNA: TGTGCCTGGGCCCCCGGGGTTTTTTATGAGCAGTTCTTC. It specifies CAWAPGVFYEQFF.

V and J are TRBV20-1 and TRBJ2-3; 8 bases map to TRBD2. Germline CDR1 reads DFQATT; CDR2 reads SNEGSKA (reference sequence). The CDR3 extends over 14 amino acids. V shed 3 bases and J 1 base; nucleotides not matched to a gene: 3. CDR3 DNA sequence: TGCAGTGCTAGTACAGCGGGAGGCACAGATACGCAGTATTTT. Its protein is CSASTAGGTDTQYF.

Only a few counts were recorded for this clonotype. The chain joins TRBV20-1 to TRBJ2-5, with D unresolved. The CDR3 length is 13 residues. Germline V gene sequence: CDR1 DFQATT, CDR2 SNEGSKA (reference sequence). Trimming shortened V by 3 bases and J by 3 bases, and 11 bases separated the two germline ends. The CDR3 is CSASLEMEETQYF. CDR3 DNA sequence: TGCAGTGCTAGTTTAGAGATGGAAGAGACCCAGTACTTC.

At least ten counts were recorded for this clonotype. The CDR3 DNA follows: TGCGCCAGCAGCGGATCCGGGACAGGGCCCTACGAGCAGTACTTC. This encodes CASSGSGTGPYEQYF. The chain carries TRBV5-1 and TRBJ2-7, with 9 bases aligning to TRBD1. With 4 bases clipped from V and 2 bases from J, the junction kept 7 bases outside the gene matches. Germline-derived CDR1 and CDR2 are SGHRS and YFSETQ. The CDR3 totals 15 residues.

The chain uses TRBV5-8 and TRBJ1-5; the D gene is possibly TRBD1 (5 bases). Trimming removed 3 bases at V and 1 base at J, with 14 bases between. There are 16 residues in the CDR3. Germline V gene lookup returns CDR1 SGHTS and CDR2 YDEGEE. CDR3 sequence reads: CASSSRVGGSNQPQHF. The CDR3 DNA is TGTGCCAGCAGCTCCCGAGTTGGGGGGAGCAATCAGCCCCAGCATTTT.

This clonotype was counted at least ten times. The J gene is TRBJ1-1, the V gene TRBV5-1, with no clear D. The V end lost 2 bases, the J end lost 4 bases, and 12 bases lay between the germline ends. Per the germline V gene, CDR1 is SGHRS and CDR2 is YFSETQ. This CDR3 comprises 14 residues. CDR3 DNA: TGCGCCAGCAGCTTAACGATTACGTCCACTGAAGCTTTCTTT. Its translation: CASSLTITSTEAFF.

In its sample, this clonotype was seen many times. The V call is TRBV3-1, the J call TRBJ2-7, with 7 bases aligning to TRBD2. Germline V gives CDR1 LGHDT, CDR2 YNNKEL (reference sequence). The V and J ends lost 0 bases and 4 bases, in that order; junction bases with no gene match: 6. This CDR3 contains 15 residues. In DNA form, the CDR3 reads TGTGCCAGCAGCCAAGATCGGGTAGCGGGTTACGAGCAGTACTTC. It specifies CASSQDRVAGYEQYF.

This clonotype was recorded at least ten times. The J gene is TRBJ2-3, the V gene TRBV10-3; the match to TRBD1 covers 7 bases. The length of the CDR3 is 14 residues. Germline CDR1 reads ENHRY; CDR2 reads SYGVKD. V trimming: 5 bases; J trimming: 6 bases; junction bases outside the gene matches: 8. The CDR3 loop reads CAISLAGGRDTQYF. Written as DNA, the CDR3 is TGTGCCATCAGTCTGGCAGGGGGTAGGGATACGCAGTATTTT.

V and J are TRBV5-1 and TRBJ2-2; no clear D. Trimming stripped 4 bases from V and 4 bases from J, with 8 bases between. Germline CDR1 SGHRS, CDR2 YFSETQ. The CDR3 spans 13 residues. The CDR3 is CASSEGSTGELFF. The CDR3 DNA reads TGCGCCAGCAGCGAAGGGTCCACCGGGGAGCTGTTTTTT.

Many counts were recorded for this clonotype. This CDR3 is CASSLGGVGEKLFF. DNA of the CDR3: TGTGCCAGCAGCTTAGGAGGGGTTGGTGAAAAACTGTTTTTT. The rearrangement links TRBV11-2 to TRBJ1-4; possible D gene TRBD1, 5 bases. CDR3 size: 14 residues. The V gene's germline CDR1 is SGHAT and CDR2 FQNNGV. Trimming pared 1 base from V and 7 bases from J, leaving 10 bases between.

In its sample, this clonotype was seen a few times. CDR3 amino acids: CASSLEPDSYEQYF. The CDR3 coding sequence is TGTGCCAGCAGCTTAGAGCCGGACAGCTACGAGCAGTACTTC. V and J are TRBV7-2 and TRBJ2-7, with D possibly TRBD1 on 6 matching bases. Per germline, CDR1 SGHTA and CDR2 FQGNSA. CDR3 length: 14 residues. Trimming took 1 base from V and 3 from J, leaving 10 bases between them.

Many counts were recorded for this clonotype. V usage is TRBV11-2 and J usage is TRBJ2-7; D unresolved. Looked up from germline, CDR1 is SGHAT and CDR2 is FQNNGV. The CDR3 is 14 residues long. The V end lost 5 bases, the J end lost 3 bases, and 14 bases lay between the germline ends. The CDR3 spells CASSTNHGIYEQYF. The CDR3 region has the DNA TGTGCCAGCAGCACGAACCACGGAATCTACGAGCAGTACTTC. Combining the CDR3 with reference TRBV11-2 and TRBJ2-7 gives the whole variable domain EAGVAQSPRYKIIEKRQSVAFWCNPISGHATLYWYQQILGQGPKLLIQFQNNGVVDDSQLPKDRFSAERLKGVDSTLKIQPAKLEDSAVYLCASSTNHGIYEQYFGPGTRLTVT.

The sample holds many counts of this clonotype. The chain combines TRBV29-1 with TRBJ1-1, with a weak D call TRBD1 (5 bases). CDR1 is SQVTM and CDR2 is ANQGSEA in the germline V gene. This CDR3 comprises 12 residues. Trimming left V 4 bases short and J 4 bases short, with 10 bases between. The CDR3 reads CSVGWGTTEAFF. The CDR3 nucleotides read TGCAGCGTTGGATGGGGGACCACTGAAGCTTTCTTT.

This clonotype was seen ten or more times. The chain joins TRBV3-1 to TRBJ2-3; a weak D match, TRBD2 (5 bases). The germline V gene encodes CDR1 LGHDT and CDR2 YNNKEL (reference sequence). Trimming cost V 2 bases and J 0 bases, with 9 bases left between them. The CDR3 length is 15 residues. The CDR3 protein is CASSQIRTSTDTQYF. The CDR3 nucleotides read TGTGCCAGCAGCCAAATCAGGACTAGCACAGATACGCAGTATTTT.

The sample holds many counts of this clonotype. The chain has TRBV5-1 and TRBJ2-5, with 11 bases aligning to TRBD2. Germline CDR1 SGHRS, CDR2 YFSETQ. The CDR3 extends over 17 amino acids. V shed 3 bases and J 3 bases; nucleotides not matched to a gene: 10. CDR3 in amino acids: CASSYTSGGAGKETQYF. The CDR3 bases are TGCGCCAGCAGCTATACTAGCGGGGGAGCAGGGAAAGAGACCCAGTACTTC.

This clonotype came up many times. The V gene is TRBV7-9, the J gene TRBJ2-7; possibly TRBD1 or TRBD2 for D (5 bases each). CDR1 is SEHNR, CDR2 FQNEAQ, per germline (reference sequence). V was cut by 0 bases and J by 3 bases, with 12 bases left in between. This CDR3 has 15 residues. The CDR3 is CASSLARGRVYEQYF. DNA for the CDR3: TGTGCCAGCAGCTTAGCGAGGGGCAGAGTCTACGAGCAGTACTTC.

As to this clonotype: A read error is the likely source, as a far larger clone sits one nucleotide away. The chain links TRBV11-1 to TRBJ2-1; no firm D call. This CDR3 contains 12 residues. Trimming removed 8 bases from V and 7 bases from J, with 12 bases in between. Germline CDR1 is SGHAT and CDR2 is FQDESV (reference sequence). CDR3 sequence: CASGRSANEQFF. The CDR3 bases are TGTGCCAGCGGCCGCAGCGCGAATGAGCAGTTCTTC. The variable domain in full, completed from reference TRBV11-1 and TRBJ2-1, reads EAEVAQSPRYKITEKSQAVAFWCDPISGHATLYWYRQILGQGPELLVQFQDESVVDDSQLPKDRFSAERLKGVDSTLKIQPAELGDSAMYLCASGRSANEQFFGPGTRLTVL.

A few counts support this clonotype. This clone may be a read error of a much larger clone one base away. The gene calls are TRBV5-4 and TRBJ2-1; TRBD2 agrees at 8 bases. Germline V gene data show CDR1 as SGHNT and CDR2 as YYREEE (reference sequence). The CDR3 is 17 amino acids. The CDR3 bases are TGTGCCAGCAGCTTAGAAGCGGGAGCCGGGTCCTACAATGTGCAGTTCTTC. Translating it yields CASSLEAGAGSYNVQFF. Complete variable domain (other parts from reference TRBV5-4 and TRBJ2-1): ETGVTQSPTHLIKTRGQQVTLRCSSQSGHNTVSWYQQALGQGPQFIFQYYREEENGRGNFPPRFSGLQFPNYSSELNVNALELDDSALYLCASSLEAGAGSYNVQFFGPGTRLTVL.

This clonotype was observed at least ten times. The chain employs TRBV20-1 and TRBJ1-4; maybe TRBD1 (5 bases). Between the trimmed V and J ends, which lost 1 base and 3 bases, there was a span of 12 bases. The CDR3 sequence is 15 residues long. In germline, CDR1 is DFQATT, CDR2 SNEGSKA (reference sequence). CDR3 sequence: CSARGGTDPNEKLFF. CDR3 in DNA: TGCAGTGCTAGAGGGGGGACGGACCCTAATGAAAAACTGTTTTTT.

This clonotype was detected many times. The V and J genes are TRBV5-1 and TRBJ2-7; 10 nucleotides agree with TRBD2. Trimming removed 1 base from V and 2 bases from J; junction bases left unmatched: 0. The CDR3 is 14 amino acids. From germline, CDR1 is SGHRS and CDR2 YFSETQ. The CDR3 reads CASSLTSGTYEQYF. For the CDR3, the DNA is TGCGCCAGCAGCTTGACTAGCGGGACCTACGAGCAGTACTTC. Full variable domain (rest looked up from reference TRBV5-1 and TRBJ2-7): KAGVTQTPRYLIKTRGQQVTLSCSPISGHRSVSWYQQTPGQGLQFLFEYFSETQRNKGNFPGRFSGRQFSNSRSEMNVSTLELGDSALYLCASSLTSGTYEQYFGPGTRLTVT.

V and J are TRBV5-1 and TRBJ2-2; weak D call: TRBD2 (6 bases). V gave up 3 bases and J gave up 4 bases, with 10 bases separating them. Per germline, CDR1 SGHRS and CDR2 YFSETQ. The CDR3 runs 14 residues. CDR3 DNA: TGCGCCAGCAGCTCTCGGACTACCACCGGGGAGCTGTTTTTT. Translated: CASSSRTTTGELFF. Full variable domain (missing parts from reference TRBV5-1 and TRBJ2-2): KAGVTQTPRYLIKTRGQQVTLSCSPISGHRSVSWYQQTPGQGLQFLFEYFSETQRNKGNFPGRFSGRQFSNSRSEMNVSTLELGDSALYLCASSSRTTTGELFFGEGSRLTVL.

The rearrangement joins TRBV12-3 or TRBV12-4 to TRBJ2-3; D gene unclear. There are 11 residues in the CDR3. Trimming shortened V by 6 bases and J by 7 bases, and 8 bases separated the two germline ends. The DNA for the CDR3 is TGTGCCAGCAGCGGAATGAATACGCAGTATTTT. Amino acid sequence: CASSGMNTQYF.

This clonotype was counted ten times or more. The chain employs TRBV6-2 or TRBV6-3 and TRBJ1-1, with D unresolved. Germline V gene data show CDR1 as MNHEY and CDR2 as SVGEGT. Trimming took 0 bases from V and 6 from J, leaving 8 bases between them. The CDR3 runs 13 residues. The CDR3 DNA sequence: TGTGCCAGCAGTTACTCCCCCCACGCTGAAGCTTTCTTT. It specifies CASSYSPHAEAFF.

V usage is TRBV28 and J usage is TRBJ2-7; 12 bases are a match to TRBD2. After removal of 5 bases from V and 10 bases from J, the junction contained 15 bases not matched to a gene. The CDR3 has 16 amino acids. Germline CDR1 reads MDHEN; CDR2 reads SYDVKM. The DNA for the CDR3 is TGTGCCAGCAGTACCCCTAGCGGGGGGGACTTTGTCGGTCAGTACTTC. It yields the protein CASSTPSGGDFVGQYF.

The chain carries TRBV28 and TRBJ1-4, with TRBD1 matching over 10 bases. Trimming cost V 4 bases and J 7 bases; bases outside gene matches: 6. CDR1 and CDR2 from the germline V gene are MDHEN and SYDVKM. The CDR3 is made up of 15 amino acids. The CDR3 bases are TGTGCCAGCAGTTCCCTGACAGGGGGCACTGAAAAACTGTTTTTT. Translated, it gives CASSSLTGGTEKLFF. Full variable domain (remainder filled in from reference TRBV28 and TRBJ1-4): DVKVTQSSRYLVKRTGEKVFLECVQDMDHENMFWYRQDPGLGLRLIYFSYDVKMKEKGDIPEGYSVSREKKERFSLILESASTNQTSMYLCASSSLTGGTEKLFFGSGTQLSVL.

In this sample, this clonotype turned up many times. For the CDR3, the DNA is TGTGCCAGCAGCTTCGCTCTTAGCACCGGGGAGCTGTTTTTT. Its translation: CASSFALSTGELFF. This chain connects TRBV5-5 to TRBJ2-2; D is unresolved. Trimming took off 2 bases at V and 4 bases at J, with 9 bases between the two ends. In germline, CDR1 is SGHKS, CDR2 YYEKEE (reference sequence). The CDR3 length is 14 residues.